This T cell receptor beta chain was identified in a study of T cell responses to AZD1222 COVID-19 vaccine. Trimming cost V 11 bases and J 7 bases, with 18 bases left between them. This CDR3 has 13 residues. CDR1 and CDR2 from the germline V gene are ENHRY and SYGVKD. Assay used: immunoSEQ multiplex PCR; TCRdb lists only in-frame clones, some missing. This table holds 120,000 to 150,000 clones, about 90% found once. The TCR sequence derives from an adult in good health. The sequencing here drew on peripheral blood, taken on day 0 of AZD1222 vaccination. The genes are TRBV10-3 and TRBJ2-1; D is perhaps TRBD1 (6 bases). CDR3 sequence (DNA): TGTGCCCTTAGCCAGGGGTTAGTAAATGAGCAGTTCTTC. As protein: CALSQGLVNEQFF.